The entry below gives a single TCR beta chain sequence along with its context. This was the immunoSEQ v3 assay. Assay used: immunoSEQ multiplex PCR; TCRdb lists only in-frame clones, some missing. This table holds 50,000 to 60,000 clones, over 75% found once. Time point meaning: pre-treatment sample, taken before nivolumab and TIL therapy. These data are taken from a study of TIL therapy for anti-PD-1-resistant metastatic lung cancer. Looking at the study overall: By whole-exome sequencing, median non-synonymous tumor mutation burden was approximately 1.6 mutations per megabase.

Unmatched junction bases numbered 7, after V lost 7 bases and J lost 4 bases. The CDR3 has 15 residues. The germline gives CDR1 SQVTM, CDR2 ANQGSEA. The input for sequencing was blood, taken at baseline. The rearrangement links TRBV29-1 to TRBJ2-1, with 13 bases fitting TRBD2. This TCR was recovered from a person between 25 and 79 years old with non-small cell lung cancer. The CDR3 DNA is TGCAGCGAGACCACTAGCGGGAGGGGGTACAATGAGCAGTTCTTC. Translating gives CSETTSGRGYNEQFF.